This T cell receptor beta chain was profiled in a study of identical twins. Unique molecular identifiers were in the cDNA, with template-switch universal primer binding. Each CDR3 protein gets one entry after TCRdb re-called the 5' RACE reads with MiXCR. The table includes 350,000 or so distinct CDR3 sequences, approximately 10% detected once. The donors were all healthy and Caucasian. Overall study results and limits: Conclusions rested on cross-sectional statistics rather than following the same donors. Models underestimated how often monozygotic twins shared out-of-frame TCR alpha.

CDR1 is MNHEY and CDR2 is SVGAGI in the germline V gene. Trimming shortened V by 5 bases and J by 4 bases, and 14 bases separated the two germline ends. The CDR3 is 14 residues long. Points on this clonotype: No antigen is known for it.

The rearrangement joins TRBV6-5 to TRBJ1-1; tentative D call: TRBD1 (5 bases). This clonotype was sampled from a woman aged 50 to 60 in good health. Sequences were obtained from naive T cells sorted from blood. CDR3 sequence reads: CASSKGRRGTEAFF. The CDR3 nucleotides are TGTGCCAGCAGTAAGGGCCGAAGGGGCACTGAAGCTTTCTTT.